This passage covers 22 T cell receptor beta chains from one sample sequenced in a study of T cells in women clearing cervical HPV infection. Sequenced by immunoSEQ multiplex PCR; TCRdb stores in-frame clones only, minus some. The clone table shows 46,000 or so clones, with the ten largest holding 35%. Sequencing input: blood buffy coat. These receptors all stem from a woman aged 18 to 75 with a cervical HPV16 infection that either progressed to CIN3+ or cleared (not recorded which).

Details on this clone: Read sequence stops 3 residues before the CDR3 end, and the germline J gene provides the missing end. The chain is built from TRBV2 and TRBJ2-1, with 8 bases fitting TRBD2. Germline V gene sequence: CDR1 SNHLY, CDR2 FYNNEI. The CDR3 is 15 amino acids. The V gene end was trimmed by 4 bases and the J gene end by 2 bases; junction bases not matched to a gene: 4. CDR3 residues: CASSGQRGTYNEQFF. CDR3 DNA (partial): TGTGCCAGCAGTGGTCAGCGGGGGACCTACAATGAG. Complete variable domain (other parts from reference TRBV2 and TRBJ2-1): EPEVTQTPSHQVTQMGQEVILRCVPISNHLYFYWYRQILGQKVEFLVSFYNNEISEKSEIFDDQFSVERPDGSNFTLKIRSTKLEDSAMYFCASSGQRGTYNEQFFGPGTRLTVL.

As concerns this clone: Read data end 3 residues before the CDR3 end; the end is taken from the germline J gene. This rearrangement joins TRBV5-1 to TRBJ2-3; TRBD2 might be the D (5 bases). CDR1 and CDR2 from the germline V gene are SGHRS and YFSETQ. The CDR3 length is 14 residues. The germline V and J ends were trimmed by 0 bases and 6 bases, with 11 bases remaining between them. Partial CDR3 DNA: TGCGCCAGCAGCTTGGAACGGGGAAAGGATACG. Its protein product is CASSLERGKDT. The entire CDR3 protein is CASSLERGKDTQYF.

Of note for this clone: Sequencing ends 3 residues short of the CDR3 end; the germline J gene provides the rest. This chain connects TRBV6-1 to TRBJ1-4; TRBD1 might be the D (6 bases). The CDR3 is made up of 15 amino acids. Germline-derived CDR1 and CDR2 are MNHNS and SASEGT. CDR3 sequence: CASSVQGTLNSPLFF. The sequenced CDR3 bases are TGTGCCAGCAGTGTTCAGGGGACGTTAAATTCACCA.

This CDR3 is CASRSAGVGGEQFF. Incomplete CDR3 DNA: TGTGCCAGTCGTTCCGCGGGTGTGGGGGGTGAG. The genes are TRBV5-6 and TRBJ2-1, with D possibly matching TRBD2 (6 bases). The sequenced fragment ends 3 residues before the CDR3 boundary, so the rest is inferred from the germline J gene. Germline-derived CDR1 and CDR2 are SGHDT and YYEEEE. V was cut by 8 bases and J by 9 bases, with 21 bases left in between. The CDR3 length is 14 residues.

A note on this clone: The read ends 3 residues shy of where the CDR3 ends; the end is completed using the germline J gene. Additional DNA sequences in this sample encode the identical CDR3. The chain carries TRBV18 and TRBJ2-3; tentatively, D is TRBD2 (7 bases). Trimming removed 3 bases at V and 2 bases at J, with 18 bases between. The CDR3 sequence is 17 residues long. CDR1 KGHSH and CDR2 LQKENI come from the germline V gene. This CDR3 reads CASSPPEGGPYTDTQYF. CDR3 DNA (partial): TGTGCCAGCTCACCGCCCGAGGGGGGGCCGTACACAGATACG.

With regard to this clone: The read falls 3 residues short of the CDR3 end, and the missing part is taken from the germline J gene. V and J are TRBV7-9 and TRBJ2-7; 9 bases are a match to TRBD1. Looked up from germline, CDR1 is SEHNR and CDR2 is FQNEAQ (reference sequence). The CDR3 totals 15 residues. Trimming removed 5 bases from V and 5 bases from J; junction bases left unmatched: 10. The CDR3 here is CASSPSGTGTNEQYF. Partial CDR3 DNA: TGTGCCAGCAGCCCATCCGGGACAGGGACGAACGAG.

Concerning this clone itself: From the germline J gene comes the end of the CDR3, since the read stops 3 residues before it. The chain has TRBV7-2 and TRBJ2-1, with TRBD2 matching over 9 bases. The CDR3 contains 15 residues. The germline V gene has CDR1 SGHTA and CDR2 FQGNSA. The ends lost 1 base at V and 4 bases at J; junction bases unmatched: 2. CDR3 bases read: TGTGCCAGCAGCTTAGGACTAGCGGAATACAATGAG. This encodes CASSLGLAEYNE. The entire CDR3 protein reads CASSLGLAEYNEQFF.

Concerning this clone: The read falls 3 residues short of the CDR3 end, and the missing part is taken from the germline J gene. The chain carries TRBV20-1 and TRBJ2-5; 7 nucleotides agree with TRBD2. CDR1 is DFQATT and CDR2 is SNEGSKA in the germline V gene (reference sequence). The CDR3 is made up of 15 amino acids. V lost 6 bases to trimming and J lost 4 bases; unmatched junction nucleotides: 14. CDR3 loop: CSATLAGISRETQYF. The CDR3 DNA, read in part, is TGCAGTGCCACATTAGCGGGTATCTCCCGAGAGACC.

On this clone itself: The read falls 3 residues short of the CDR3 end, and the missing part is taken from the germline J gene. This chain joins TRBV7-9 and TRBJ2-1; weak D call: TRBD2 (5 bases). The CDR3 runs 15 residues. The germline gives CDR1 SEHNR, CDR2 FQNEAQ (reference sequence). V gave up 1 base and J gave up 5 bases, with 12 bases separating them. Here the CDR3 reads CASSLGVGENNEQFF. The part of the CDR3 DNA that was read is TGTGCCAGCAGCTTAGGGGTCGGGGAGAACAATGAG.

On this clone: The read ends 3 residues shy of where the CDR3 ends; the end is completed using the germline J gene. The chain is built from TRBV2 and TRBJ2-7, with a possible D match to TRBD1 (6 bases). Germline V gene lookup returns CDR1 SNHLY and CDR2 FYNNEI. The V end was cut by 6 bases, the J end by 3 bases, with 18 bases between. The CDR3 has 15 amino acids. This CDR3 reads CASRPNDRPYYEQYF. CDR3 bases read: TGTGCCAGCAGACCCAACGACAGGCCCTACTACGAG.

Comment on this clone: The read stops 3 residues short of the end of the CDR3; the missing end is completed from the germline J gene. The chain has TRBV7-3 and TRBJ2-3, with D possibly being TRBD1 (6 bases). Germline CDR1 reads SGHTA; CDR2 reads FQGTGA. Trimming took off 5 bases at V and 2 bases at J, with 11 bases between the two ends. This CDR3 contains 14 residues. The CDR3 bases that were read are TGTGCCAGCAGCCAGGGGTTAAACACAGATACG. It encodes CASSQGLNTDT. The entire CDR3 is CASSQGLNTDTQYF.

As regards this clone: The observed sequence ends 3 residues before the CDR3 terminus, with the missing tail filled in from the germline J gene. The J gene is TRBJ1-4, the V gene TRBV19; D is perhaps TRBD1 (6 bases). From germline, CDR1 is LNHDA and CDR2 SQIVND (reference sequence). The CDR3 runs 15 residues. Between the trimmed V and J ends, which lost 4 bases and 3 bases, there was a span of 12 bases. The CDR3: CASSTKDSPNEKLFF. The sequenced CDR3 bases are TGTGCCAGTAGTACCAAGGACAGCCCTAATGAAAAA. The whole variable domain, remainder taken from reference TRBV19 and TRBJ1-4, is DGGITQSPKYLFRKEGQNVTLSCEQNLNHDAMYWYRQDPGQGLRLIYYSQIVNDFQKGDIAEGYSVSREKKESFPLTVTSAQKNPTAFYLCASSTKDSPNEKLFFGSGTQLSVL.

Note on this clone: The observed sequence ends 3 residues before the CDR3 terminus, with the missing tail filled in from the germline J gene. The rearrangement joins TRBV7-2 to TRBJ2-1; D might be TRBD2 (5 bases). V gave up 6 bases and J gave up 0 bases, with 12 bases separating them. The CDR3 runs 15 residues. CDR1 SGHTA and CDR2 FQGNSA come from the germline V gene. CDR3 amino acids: CASSSRGRSYNEQFF. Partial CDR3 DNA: TGTGCCAGCAGTTCTCGGGGTCGCTCCTACAATGAG.

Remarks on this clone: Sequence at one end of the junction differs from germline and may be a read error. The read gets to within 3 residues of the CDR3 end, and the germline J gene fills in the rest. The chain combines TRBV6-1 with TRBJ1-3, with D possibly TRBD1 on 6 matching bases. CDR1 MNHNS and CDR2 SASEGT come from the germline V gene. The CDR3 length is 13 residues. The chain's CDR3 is CASGDGQGNTIYF. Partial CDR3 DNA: TGTGCCAGCGGTGACGGACAGGGAAACACC.

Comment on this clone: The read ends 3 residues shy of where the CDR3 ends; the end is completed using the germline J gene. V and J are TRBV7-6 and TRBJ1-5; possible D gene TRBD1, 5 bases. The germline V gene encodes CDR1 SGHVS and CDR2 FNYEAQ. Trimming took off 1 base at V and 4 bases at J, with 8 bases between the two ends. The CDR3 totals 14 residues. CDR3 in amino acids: CASSLGQGNQPQHF. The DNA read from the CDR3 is TGTGCCAGCAGCTTAGGTCAGGGTAATCAGCCC. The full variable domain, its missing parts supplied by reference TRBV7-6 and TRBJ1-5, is GAGVSQSPRYKVTKRGQDVALRCDPISGHVSLYWYRQALGQGPEFLTYFNYEAQQDKSGLPNDRFSAERPEGSISTLTIQRTEQRDSAMYRCASSLGQGNQPQHFGDGTRLSIL.

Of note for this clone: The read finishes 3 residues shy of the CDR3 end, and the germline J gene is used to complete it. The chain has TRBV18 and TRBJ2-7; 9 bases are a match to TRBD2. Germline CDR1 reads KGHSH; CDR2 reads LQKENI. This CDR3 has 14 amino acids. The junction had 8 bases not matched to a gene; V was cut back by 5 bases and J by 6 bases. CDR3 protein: CASSSGTSLFEQYF. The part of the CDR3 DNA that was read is TGTGCCAGCTCATCCGGGACTAGCCTCTTCGAG.

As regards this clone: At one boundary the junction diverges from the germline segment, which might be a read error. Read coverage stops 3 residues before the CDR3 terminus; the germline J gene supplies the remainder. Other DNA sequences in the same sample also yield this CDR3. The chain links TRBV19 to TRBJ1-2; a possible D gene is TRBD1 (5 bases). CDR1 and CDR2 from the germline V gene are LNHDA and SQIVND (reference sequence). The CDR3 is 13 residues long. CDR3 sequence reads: CASWSRTLYGYTF. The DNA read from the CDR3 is TGTGCCAGTTGGAGTAGGACACTATATGGG. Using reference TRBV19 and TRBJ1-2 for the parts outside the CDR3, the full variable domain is DGGITQSPKYLFRKEGQNVTLSCEQNLNHDAMYWYRQDPGQGLRLIYYSQIVNDFQKGDIAEGYSVSREKKESFPLTVTSAQKNPTAFYLCASWSRTLYGYTFGSGTRLTVV.

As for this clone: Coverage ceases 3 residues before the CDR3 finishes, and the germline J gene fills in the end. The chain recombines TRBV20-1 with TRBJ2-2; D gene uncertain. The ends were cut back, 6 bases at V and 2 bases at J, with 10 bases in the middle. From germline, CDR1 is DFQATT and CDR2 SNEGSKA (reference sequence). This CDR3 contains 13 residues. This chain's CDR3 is CSARLVNTGELFF. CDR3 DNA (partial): TGCAGTGCGAGGCTGGTAAACACCGGGGAG.

Incomplete CDR3 DNA: TGTGCCAGCAGTTTAGCACAGGGAAATGAAAAA. Translating it yields CASSLAQGNEK. The whole CDR3 protein is CASSLAQGNEKLFF. The V call is TRBV12-3 or TRBV12-4, the J call TRBJ1-4, with a weak D call TRBD1 (6 bases). Sequencing ends 3 residues short of the CDR3 end; the germline J gene provides the rest. The CDR3 sequence is 14 residues long. The V end was cut by 0 bases, the J end by 5 bases, with 7 bases between.

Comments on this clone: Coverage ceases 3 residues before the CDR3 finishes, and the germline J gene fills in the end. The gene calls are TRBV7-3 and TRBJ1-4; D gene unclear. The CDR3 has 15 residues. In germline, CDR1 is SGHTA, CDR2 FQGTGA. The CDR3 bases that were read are TGTGCCAGCAGTATGAACGGTGCCTATAATTCACCA. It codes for CASSMNGAYNSP. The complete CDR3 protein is CASSMNGAYNSPLFF. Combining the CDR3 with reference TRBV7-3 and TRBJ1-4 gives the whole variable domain GAGVSQTPSNKVTEKGKYVELRCDPISGHTALYWYRQSLGQGPEFLIYFQGTGAADDSGLPNDRFFAVRPEGSVSTLKIQRTERGDSAVYLCASSMNGAYNSPLFFGSGTQLSVL.

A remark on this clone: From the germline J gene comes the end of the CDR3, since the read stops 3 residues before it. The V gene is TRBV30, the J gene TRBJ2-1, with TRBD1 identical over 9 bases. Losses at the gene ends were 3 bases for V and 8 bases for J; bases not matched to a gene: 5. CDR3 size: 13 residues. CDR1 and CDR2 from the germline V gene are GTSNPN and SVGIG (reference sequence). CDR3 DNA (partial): TGTGCCTGGAGGGACAGGGGCCTCTATGAG. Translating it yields CAWRDRGLYE. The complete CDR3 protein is CAWRDRGLYEQFF.

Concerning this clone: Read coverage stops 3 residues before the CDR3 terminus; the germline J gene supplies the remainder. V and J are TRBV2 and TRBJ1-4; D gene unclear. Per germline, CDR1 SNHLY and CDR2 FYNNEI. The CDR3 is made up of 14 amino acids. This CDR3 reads CASSEVPRVSPLFF. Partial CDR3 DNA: TGTGCCAGCAGTGAAGTCCCGCGTGTCTCACCA.